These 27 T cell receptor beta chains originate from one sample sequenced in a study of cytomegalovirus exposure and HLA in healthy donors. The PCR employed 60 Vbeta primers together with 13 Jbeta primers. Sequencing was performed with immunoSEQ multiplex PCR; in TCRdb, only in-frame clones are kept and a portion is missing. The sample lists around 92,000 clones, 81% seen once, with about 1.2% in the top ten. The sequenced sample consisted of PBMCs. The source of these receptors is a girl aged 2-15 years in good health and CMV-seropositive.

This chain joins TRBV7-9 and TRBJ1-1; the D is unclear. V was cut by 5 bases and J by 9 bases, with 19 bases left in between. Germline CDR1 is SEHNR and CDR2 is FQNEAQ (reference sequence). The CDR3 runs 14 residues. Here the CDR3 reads CASSPADRTGKAFF. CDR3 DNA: TGTGCCAGCAGCCCTGCCGATAGGACCGGGAAAGCTTTCTTT.

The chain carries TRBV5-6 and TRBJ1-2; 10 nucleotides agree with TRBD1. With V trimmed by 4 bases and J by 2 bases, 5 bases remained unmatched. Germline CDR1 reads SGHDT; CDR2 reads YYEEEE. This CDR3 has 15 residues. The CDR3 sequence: CASSHPGQGNYGYTF. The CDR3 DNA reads TGTGCCAGCAGCCATCCGGGACAGGGGAACTATGGCTACACCTTC.

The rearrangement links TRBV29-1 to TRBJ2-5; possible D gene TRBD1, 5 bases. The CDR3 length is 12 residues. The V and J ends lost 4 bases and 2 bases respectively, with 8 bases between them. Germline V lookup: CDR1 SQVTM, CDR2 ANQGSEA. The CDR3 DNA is TGCAGCGTTGCCAGACAGCAAGAGACCCAGTACTTC. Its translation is CSVARQQETQYF.

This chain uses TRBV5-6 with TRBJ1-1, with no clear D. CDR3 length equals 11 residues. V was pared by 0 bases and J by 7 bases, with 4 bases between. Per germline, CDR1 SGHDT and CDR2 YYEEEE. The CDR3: CASSLGLEAFF. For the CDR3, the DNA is TGTGCCAGCAGCTTGGGGCTTGAAGCTTTCTTT.

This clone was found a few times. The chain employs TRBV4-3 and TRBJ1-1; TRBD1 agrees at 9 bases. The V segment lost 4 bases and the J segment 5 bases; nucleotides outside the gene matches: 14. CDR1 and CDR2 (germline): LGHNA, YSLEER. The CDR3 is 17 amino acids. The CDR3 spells CASSPGGGTGMGTEAFF. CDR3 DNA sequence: TGCGCCAGCAGCCCCGGAGGAGGGACAGGGATGGGTACTGAAGCTTTCTTT.

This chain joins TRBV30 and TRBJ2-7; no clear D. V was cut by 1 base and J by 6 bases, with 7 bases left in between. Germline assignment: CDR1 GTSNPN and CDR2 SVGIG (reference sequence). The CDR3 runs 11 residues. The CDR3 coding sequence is TGTGCCTGGAGTGCTAGATTCGAGCAGTACTTC. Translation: CAWSARFEQYF. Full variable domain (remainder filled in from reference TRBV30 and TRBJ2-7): SQTIHQWPATLVQPVGSPLSLECTVEGTSNPNLYWYRQAAGRGLQLLFYSVGIGQISSEVPQNLSASRPQDRQFILSSKKLLLSDSGFYLCAWSARFEQYFGPGTRLTVT.

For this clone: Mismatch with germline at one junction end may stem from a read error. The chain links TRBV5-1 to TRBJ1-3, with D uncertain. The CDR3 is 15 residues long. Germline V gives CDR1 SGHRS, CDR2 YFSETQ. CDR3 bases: TGCGCCAGCAGTTTGGCGGTGAGCTCTGGAAACACCATATATTTT. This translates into CASSLAVSSGNTIYF.

The CDR3 protein is CASGLDDDGEEAHYGYTF. CDR3 DNA: TGTGCTAGTGGTTTGGATGACGACGGCGAAGAGGCCCACTATGGCTACACCTTC. The chain has TRBV12-5 and TRBJ1-2; no definite D call. V was pared by 1 base and J by 3 bases, with 21 bases between. Germline CDR1 reads LGHNT; CDR2 reads FRNRAP. This CDR3 region has 18 residues.

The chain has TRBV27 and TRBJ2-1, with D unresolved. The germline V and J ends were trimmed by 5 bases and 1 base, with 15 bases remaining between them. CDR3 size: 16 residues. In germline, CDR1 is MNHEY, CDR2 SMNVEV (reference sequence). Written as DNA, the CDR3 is TGTGCCAGCAGTACGCTCGGGTACACTTCCTACAATGAGCAGTTCTTC. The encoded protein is CASSTLGYTSYNEQFF.

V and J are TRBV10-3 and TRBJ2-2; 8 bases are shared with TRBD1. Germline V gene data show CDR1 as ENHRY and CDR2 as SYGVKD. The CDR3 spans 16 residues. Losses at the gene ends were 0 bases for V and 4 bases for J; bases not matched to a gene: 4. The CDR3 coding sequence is TGTGCCATCAGTGAGTCAACAGGGGGGAGCACCGGGGAGCTGTTTTTT. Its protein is CAISESTGGSTGELFF.

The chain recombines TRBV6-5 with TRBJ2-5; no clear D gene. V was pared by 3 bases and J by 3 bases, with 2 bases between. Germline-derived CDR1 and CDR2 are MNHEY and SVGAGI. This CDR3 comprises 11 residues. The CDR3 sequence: CASSYKETQYF. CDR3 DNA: TGTGCCAGCAGTTATAAAGAGACCCAGTACTTC.

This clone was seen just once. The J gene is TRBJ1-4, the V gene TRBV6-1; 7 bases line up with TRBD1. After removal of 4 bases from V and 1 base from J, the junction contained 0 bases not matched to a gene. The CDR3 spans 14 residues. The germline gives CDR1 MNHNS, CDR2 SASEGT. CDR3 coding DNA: TGTGCCAGCAGTGGACAGGGAACTAATGAAAAACTGTTTTTT. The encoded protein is CASSGQGTNEKLFF.

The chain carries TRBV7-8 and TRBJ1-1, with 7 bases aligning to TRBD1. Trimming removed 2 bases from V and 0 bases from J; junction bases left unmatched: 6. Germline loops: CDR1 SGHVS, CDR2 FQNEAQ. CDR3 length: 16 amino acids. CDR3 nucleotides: TGTGCCAGCAGCTTAAATCGGGACAGATTGAACACTGAAGCTTTCTTT. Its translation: CASSLNRDRLNTEAFF.

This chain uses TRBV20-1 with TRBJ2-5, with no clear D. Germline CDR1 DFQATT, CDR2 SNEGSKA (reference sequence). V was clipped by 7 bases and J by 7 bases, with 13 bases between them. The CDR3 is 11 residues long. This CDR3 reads CSGLLGVTQYF. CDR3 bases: TGCAGTGGGTTGCTAGGCGTGACCCAGTACTTC.

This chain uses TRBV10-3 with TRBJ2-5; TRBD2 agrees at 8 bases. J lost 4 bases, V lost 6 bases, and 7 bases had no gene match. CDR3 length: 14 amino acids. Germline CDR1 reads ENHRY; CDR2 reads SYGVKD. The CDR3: CAIRSAGGGETQYF. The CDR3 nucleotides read TGTGCCATCAGGAGTGCGGGAGGAGGAGAGACCCAGTACTTC.

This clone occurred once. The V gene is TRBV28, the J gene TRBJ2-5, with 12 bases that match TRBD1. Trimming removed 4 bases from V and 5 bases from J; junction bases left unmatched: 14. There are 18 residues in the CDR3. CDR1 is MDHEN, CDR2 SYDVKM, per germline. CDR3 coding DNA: TGTGCCAGCAGTTATTTTCCGGGACAGGGGGCTTTATTGGAGACCCAGTACTTC. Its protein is CASSYFPGQGALLETQYF. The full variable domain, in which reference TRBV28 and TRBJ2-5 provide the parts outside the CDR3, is DVKVTQSSRYLVKRTGEKVFLECVQDMDHENMFWYRQDPGLGLRLIYFSYDVKMKEKGDIPEGYSVSREKKERFSLILESASTNQTSMYLCASSYFPGQGALLETQYFGPGTRLLVL.

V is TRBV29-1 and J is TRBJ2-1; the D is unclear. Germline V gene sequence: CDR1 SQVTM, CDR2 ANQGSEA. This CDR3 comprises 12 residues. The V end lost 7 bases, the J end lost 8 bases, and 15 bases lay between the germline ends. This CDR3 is CSGRFEAHEQFF. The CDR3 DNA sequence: TGCAGCGGGCGGTTCGAGGCCCATGAGCAGTTCTTC.

CDR3 DNA: TGCAGCGTTGGGGCTAGCGGGAGGAGGGTTCGGGCTAATGAGCAGTTCTTC. It is translated as CSVGASGRRVRANEQFF. The chain couples TRBV29-1 to TRBJ2-1, with 11 bases that match TRBD2. The CDR3 is 17 amino acids. V gave up 4 bases and J gave up 7 bases; unmatched junction bases: 15. Germline lookup yields CDR1 SQVTM and CDR2 ANQGSEA.

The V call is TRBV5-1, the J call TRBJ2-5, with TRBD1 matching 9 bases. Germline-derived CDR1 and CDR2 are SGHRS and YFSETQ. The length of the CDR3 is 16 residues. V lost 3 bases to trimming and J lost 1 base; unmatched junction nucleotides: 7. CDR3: CASSYSGTGTQETQYF. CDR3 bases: TGCGCCAGCAGCTACTCCGGGACAGGGACCCAAGAGACCCAGTACTTC.

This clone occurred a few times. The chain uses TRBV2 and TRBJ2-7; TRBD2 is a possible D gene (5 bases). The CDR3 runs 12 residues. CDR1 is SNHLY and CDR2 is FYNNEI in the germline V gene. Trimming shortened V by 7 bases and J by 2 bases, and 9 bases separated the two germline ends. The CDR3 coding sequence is TGTGCCAGCAAGGACTCTCCCTACGAGCAGTACTTC. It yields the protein CASKDSPYEQYF.

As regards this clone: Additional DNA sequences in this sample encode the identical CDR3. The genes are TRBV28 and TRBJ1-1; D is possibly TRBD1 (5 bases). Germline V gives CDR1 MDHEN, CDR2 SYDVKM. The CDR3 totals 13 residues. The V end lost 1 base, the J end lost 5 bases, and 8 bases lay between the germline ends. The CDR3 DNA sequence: TGTGCCAGCAGTTTATTGGGGGGGACTGAAGCTTTCTTT. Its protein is CASSLLGGTEAFF.

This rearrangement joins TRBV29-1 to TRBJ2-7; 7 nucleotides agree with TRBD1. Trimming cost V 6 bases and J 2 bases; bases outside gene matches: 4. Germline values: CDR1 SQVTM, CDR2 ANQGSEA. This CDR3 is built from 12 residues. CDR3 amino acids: CSVLQGPYEQYF. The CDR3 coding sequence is TGCAGCGTGTTACAGGGGCCCTACGAGCAGTACTTC.

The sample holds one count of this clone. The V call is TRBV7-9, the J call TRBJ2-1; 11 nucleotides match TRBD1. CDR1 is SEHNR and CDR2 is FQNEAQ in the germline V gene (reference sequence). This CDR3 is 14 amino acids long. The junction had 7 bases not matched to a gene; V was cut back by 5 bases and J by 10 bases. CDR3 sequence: CASSPGQGAREQFF. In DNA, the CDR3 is TGTGCCAGCAGCCCTGGACAGGGGGCGAGGGAGCAGTTCTTC.

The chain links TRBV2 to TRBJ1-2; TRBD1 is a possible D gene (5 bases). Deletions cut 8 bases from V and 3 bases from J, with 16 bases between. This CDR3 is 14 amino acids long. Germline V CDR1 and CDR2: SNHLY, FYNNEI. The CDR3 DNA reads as TGTGCCAGCGCCGTCGGGGGTCTGGACTATGGCTACACCTTC. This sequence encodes CASAVGGLDYGYTF.

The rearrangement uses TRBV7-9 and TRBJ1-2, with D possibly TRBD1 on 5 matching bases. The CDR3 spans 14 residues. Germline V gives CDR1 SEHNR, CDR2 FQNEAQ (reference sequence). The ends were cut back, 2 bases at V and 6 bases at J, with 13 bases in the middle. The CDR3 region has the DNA TGTGCCAGCAGCTTAAGCCAGGGAAGGCATGGCTACACCTTC. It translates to CASSLSQGRHGYTF. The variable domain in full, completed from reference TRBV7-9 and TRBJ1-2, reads DTGVSQNPRHKITKRGQNVTFRCDPISEHNRLYWYRQTLGQGPEFLTYFQNEAQLEKSRLLSDRFSAERPKGSFSTLEIQRTEQGDSAMYLCASSLSQGRHGYTFGSGTRLTVV.

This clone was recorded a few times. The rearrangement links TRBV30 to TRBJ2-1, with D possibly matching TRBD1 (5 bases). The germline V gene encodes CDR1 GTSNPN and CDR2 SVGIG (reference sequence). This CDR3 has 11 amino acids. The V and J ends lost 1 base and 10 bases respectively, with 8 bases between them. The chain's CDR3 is CAWSGQREQFF. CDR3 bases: TGTGCCTGGAGTGGACAGAGGGAGCAGTTCTTC.

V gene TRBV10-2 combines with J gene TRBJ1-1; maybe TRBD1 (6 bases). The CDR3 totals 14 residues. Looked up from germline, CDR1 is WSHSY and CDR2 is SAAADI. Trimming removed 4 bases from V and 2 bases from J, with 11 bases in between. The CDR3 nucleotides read TGCGCCAGCAGTGGGCCGGGACAAAACACTGAAGCTTTCTTT. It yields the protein CASSGPGQNTEAFF.